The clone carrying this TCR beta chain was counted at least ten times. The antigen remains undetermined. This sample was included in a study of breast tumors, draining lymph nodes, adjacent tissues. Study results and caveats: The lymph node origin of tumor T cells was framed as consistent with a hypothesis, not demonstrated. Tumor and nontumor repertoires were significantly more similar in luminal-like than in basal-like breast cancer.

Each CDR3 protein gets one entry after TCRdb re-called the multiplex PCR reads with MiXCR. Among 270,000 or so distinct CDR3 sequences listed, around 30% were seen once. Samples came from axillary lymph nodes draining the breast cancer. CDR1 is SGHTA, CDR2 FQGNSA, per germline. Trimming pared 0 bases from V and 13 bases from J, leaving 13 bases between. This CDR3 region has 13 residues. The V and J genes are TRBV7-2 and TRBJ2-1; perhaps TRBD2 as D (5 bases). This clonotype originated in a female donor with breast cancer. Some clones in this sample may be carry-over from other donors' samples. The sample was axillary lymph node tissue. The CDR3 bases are TGTGCCAGCAGCTTAGCGCCTGAGGGTTTACAGTTCTTC. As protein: CASSLAPEGLQFF.